This T cell receptor (beta chain) was sequenced for a study of blood T cell dynamics during melanoma immunotherapy. Trimming removed 0 bases from V and 6 bases from J, with 14 bases in between. The CDR3 has 15 residues. From germline, CDR1 is LNHNV and CDR2 YYDKDF (reference sequence). The protocol was immunoSEQ multiplex PCR, while the TCRdb copy is restricted to in-frame clones and leaves out a portion. This sample yields roughly 10,000 clones, of which roughly 80% are seen a single time; more than 20% belongs to the top ten. Time point meaning: week 3, after first cycle of checkpoint inhibitor. The sample holds a few counts of this clone.

Here the sequenced sample was blood, taken from a patient treated with checkpoint blockade. J is TRBJ1-2 and V is TRBV15; unclear D gene. The TCR originated in a human donor with melanoma. The DNA of the CDR3 is TGTGCCACCAGCAGAGATGTGGGATTTTTCGATGGCTACACCTTC. Its protein product is CATSRDVGFFDGYTF.